These T cell receptor beta chains were read from a single sample in a study of T-cell reconstitution after alpha-beta-depleted transplantation in children. TCRdb reprocessed the PCR reads via MiXCR and lists one record per CDR3 protein. The sample includes 450,000 to 600,000 distinct CDR3 sequences, around 18% of them seen just once. The sample in question was PBMCs from the stem cell graft donor, obtained from the stem cell graft. These receptors originate from a human donor who donated a stem cell graft to a child with acute lymphoblastic leukemia. CDR3s leave out the opening cysteine and the closing phenylalanine or tryptophan. Each record gives: J gene, V gene, CDR3 protein.

J: TRBJ2-7; V: TRBV5-1; CDR3: ASSLGVGEQY
J: TRBJ2-3; V: TRBV5-1; CDR3: ASSLELAGITDTQY
J: TRBJ2-2; V: TRBV20-1; CDR3: SARDATSGTNTGELF
J: TRBJ2-1; V: TRBV5-1; CDR3: ASSGGTGNYNEQF
J: TRBJ1-1; V: TRBV5-5; CDR3: ASSLGFSDTEAF
J: TRBJ1-1; V: TRBV3-1; CDR3: ASSPAGHQNTEAF
J: TRBJ2-1; V: TRBV20-1; CDR3: SARDRGRAGYNEQF
J: TRBJ2-6; V: TRBV11-2; CDR3: ASSLDGARASSGANVLT
J: TRBJ2-5; V: TRBV6-5; CDR3: ASSYSGLWETQY
J: TRBJ2-6; V: TRBV12-3/TRBV12-4; CDR3: ASSLTGGSGANVLT
J: TRBJ2-7; V: TRBV6-5; CDR3: ASSYDGRSSYEQY
J: TRBJ2-7; V: TRBV4-1; CDR3: ASSQDQLY
J: TRBJ2-7; V: TRBV5-1; CDR3: ASHRDSFSYEQY
J: TRBJ2-7; V: TRBV6-5; CDR3: ASSSRTRPSYEQY
J: TRBJ2-3; V: TRBV27; CDR3: ASSLASADTDTQY
J: TRBJ2-7; V: TRBV12-3/TRBV12-4; CDR3: ASRAGNRLSYEQY
J: TRBJ1-2; V: TRBV4-1; CDR3: ASSQDVGEFYGYT
J: TRBJ2-5; V: TRBV9; CDR3: ASSPIAGFPETQY
J: TRBJ2-5; V: TRBV7-9; CDR3: ASSLGDRGEYQETQY
J: TRBJ2-2; V: TRBV7-3; CDR3: ASSLRAAGELF
J: TRBJ2-1; V: TRBV29-1; CDR3: SVRLRAGSQF
J: TRBJ2-1; V: TRBV14; CDR3: ASSLAERSYNEQF
J: TRBJ2-7; V: TRBV20-1; CDR3: SASTFAGVRGLGVYEQY
J: TRBJ2-2; V: TRBV12-3/TRBV12-4; CDR3: AGQQGHGELF
J: TRBJ1-2; V: TRBV12-3/TRBV12-4; CDR3: ASATGGVVYT
J: TRBJ2-3; V: TRBV14; CDR3: ASSVRDRGISTDTQY
J: TRBJ1-1; V: TRBV20-1; CDR3: SAGRAVGGTEAF
J: TRBJ2-1; V: TRBV4-1; CDR3: ASSQVPGDYNEQF
J: TRBJ2-5; V: TRBV14; CDR3: ASSQSSGGLETQY
J: TRBJ2-3; V: TRBV29-1; CDR3: SVESRGERGTDTQY
J: TRBJ2-7; V: TRBV20-1; CDR3: SAPVPQGSYEQY
J: TRBJ2-2; V: TRBV7-8; CDR3: ASSLGQGGTGELF
J: TRBJ1-6; V: TRBV20-1; CDR3: SAQVGRGYNSPLH
J: TRBJ2-1; V: TRBV10-3; CDR3: AISESWTSGNNEQF
J: TRBJ2-2; V: TRBV12-3/TRBV12-4; CDR3: ATHLQENTGELF
J: TRBJ2-1; V: TRBV7-3; CDR3: ASSIMPSSYNEQF
J: TRBJ2-7; V: TRBV25-1; CDR3: ASSAIKQGRGYEQY
J: TRBJ2-7; V: TRBV24-1; CDR3: ATSDLGQGPGEQY
J: TRBJ2-3; V: TRBV12-3/TRBV12-4; CDR3: ASSFVANTDTQY
J: TRBJ2-2; V: TRBV4-1; CDR3: ASSQVWAGANTGELF
J: TRBJ1-2; V: TRBV10-2; CDR3: ASSERQGGNTPNYGYT
J: TRBJ2-7; V: TRBV27; CDR3: ASSLSSRLAGEHDEQY
J: TRBJ1-4; V: TRBV27; CDR3: ASSSLSGEANEKLF
J: TRBJ2-7; V: TRBV29-1; CDR3: SVEGTKSSYEQY
J: TRBJ2-3; V: TRBV6-5; CDR3: ASSSRLAGGTTDTQY
J: TRBJ2-7; V: TRBV5-1; CDR3: ASSLEPGQVYEQY
J: TRBJ1-2; V: TRBV5-1; CDR3: ASSLTTDGSWDGYT
J: TRBJ1-5; V: TRBV20-1; CDR3: SAVQGADQPQH
J: TRBJ2-5; V: TRBV6-6; CDR3: ASSYSAPGAQY
J: TRBJ2-3; V: TRBV6-2/TRBV6-3; CDR3: ASSPPAGSSGSRSTDTQY
J: TRBJ2-5; V: TRBV9; CDR3: ASSGGGFQETQY
J: TRBJ2-3; V: TRBV18; CDR3: ASSPRDRGPSTDTQY
J: TRBJ1-1; V: TRBV5-1; CDR3: ASSGGLGTEAF
J: TRBJ1-1; V: TRBV30; CDR3: AWSVRGGNTEAF
J: TRBJ2-5; V: TRBV15; CDR3: ATSVVETQY
J: TRBJ2-2; V: TRBV5-1; CDR3: ASSSRDSLTGELF
J: TRBJ1-1; V: TRBV7-9; CDR3: ASSRPGDTEAF